The T cell receptor beta chain under discussion was sequenced for a study of blood T cell repertoires in COVID-19. Whole-study context: PBMCs, B-cell-depleted T cells, or T cells were the source of the cDNA or gDNA that made up the material.

The data were produced by immunoSEQ multiplex PCR, yet TCRdb's version contains in-frame clones alone and is incomplete. The sample has 200,000 to 300,000 clones; under 90% are singletons. This CDR3 comprises 13 residues. Trimming stripped 4 bases from V and 5 bases from J, with 12 bases between. Germline V gene sequence: CDR1 SEHNR, CDR2 FQNEAQ (reference sequence). The rearrangement joins TRBV7-9 to TRBJ2-7; D is undetermined. This TCR was sampled from a middle-aged woman who had been exposed to COVID-19. Sequenced: PBMCs or T cells enriched from blood (not recorded which). The CDR3 protein is CASSSIAGDEQYF. Written as DNA, the CDR3 is TGTGCCAGCAGCTCCATAGCCGGCGACGAGCAGTACTTC.